This entry lists 28 T cell receptor beta chains sequenced from one sample in a study of T-cell reconstitution after alpha-beta-depleted transplantation in children. Unique molecular identifiers tagged the TCRbeta library. TCRdb reprocessed the PCR reads via MiXCR and lists one record per CDR3 protein. Among 200,000 or so distinct CDR3 sequences listed, about 8.7% were seen once. The sequenced sample was PBMCs, mostly from graft donor cells, obtained 360 days after TCRalphabeta/CD19-depleted stem cell transplant. Receptors were obtained from a male patient aged 2-10 years who had a stem cell transplant for acute myeloid leukemia, so the T cells may come from the graft donor.

This clonotype was counted many times. The rearrangement uses TRBV12-3 or TRBV12-4 and TRBJ2-2; D may match TRBD1 or TRBD2 (5 bases each). V gave up 3 bases and J gave up 5 bases, with 13 bases separating them. CDR3 length equals 15 residues. In DNA form, the CDR3 reads TGTGCCAGCAGTTTTTCAGGGAGCCGGACCGGGGAGCTGTTTTTT. Its protein is CASSFSGSRTGELFF.

A few counts support this clonotype. The V gene is TRBV7-2, the J gene TRBJ2-7; D remains ambiguous. This CDR3 comprises 14 residues. Germline CDR1 SGHTA, CDR2 FQGNSA. Trimming removed 0 bases from V and 5 bases from J, with 11 bases in between. CDR3 DNA sequence: TGTGCCAGCAGCTTAGCGGAAACTGCCAACGAGCAGTACTTC. Translated: CASSLAETANEQYF.

At least ten counts were recorded for this clonotype. This chain connects TRBV5-4 to TRBJ2-3; 8 nucleotides match TRBD2. After removal of 3 bases from V and 3 bases from J, the junction contained 6 bases not matched to a gene. CDR1 and CDR2 from the germline V gene are SGHNT and YYREEE (reference sequence). There are 15 residues in the CDR3. This CDR3 is CASSSGTSRTDTQYF. The CDR3 DNA follows: TGTGCCAGCAGCTCCGGGACTAGTAGAACAGATACGCAGTATTTT.

This clonotype was seen a few times. This rearrangement joins TRBV5-1 to TRBJ2-7; no clear D gene. V lost 0 bases and J lost 3, with 10 bases in between. Germline lookup yields CDR1 SGHRS and CDR2 YFSETQ. The CDR3 is made up of 14 amino acids. The CDR3: CASSLVDFYYEQYV. For the CDR3, the DNA is TGCGCCAGCAGCTTGGTTGACTTTTACTACGAGCAGTACGTC.

This clonotype was seen at least ten times. The chain couples TRBV2 to TRBJ2-3; tentative D call: TRBD1 (6 bases). The germline gives CDR1 SNHLY, CDR2 FYNNEI. The CDR3 is 17 amino acids. The ends were cut back, 3 bases at V and 4 bases at J, with 20 bases in the middle. CDR3: CASSDMSTSEGADTQYF. DNA of the CDR3: TGTGCCAGCAGTGATATGTCCACCTCAGAGGGGGCAGATACGCAGTATTTT.

The chain uses TRBV7-6 and TRBJ1-4; the D is unclear. The CDR3 runs to 13 residues. Germline assignment: CDR1 SGHVS and CDR2 FNYEAQ. V was trimmed by 6 bases and J by 2 bases, leaving 7 bases between them. CDR3 bases: TGTGCCAGCAGTGTCCGGACTAATGAAAAACTGTTTTTT. It codes for CASSVRTNEKLFF.

This rearrangement joins TRBV7-3 to TRBJ2-3, with D perhaps TRBD2 (7 bases). The CDR3 contains 16 residues. Germline lookup yields CDR1 SGHTA and CDR2 FQGTGA. The V and J ends lost 5 bases and 1 base respectively, with 16 bases between them. The CDR3 loop reads CASSPKGGGGTDTQYF. The CDR3 nucleotides read TGTGCCAGCAGCCCCAAGGGGGGGGGCGGCACAGATACGCAGTATTTT.

This clonotype has ten or more counts. The chain employs TRBV20-1 and TRBJ2-7; tentative D call: TRBD2 (5 bases). The V end lost 2 bases, the J end lost 2 bases, and 22 bases lay between the germline ends. The CDR3 sequence is 17 residues long. Germline V gene sequence: CDR1 DFQATT, CDR2 SNEGSKA (reference sequence). CDR3 region: CSARLEDFLTRPYEQYF. The CDR3 DNA follows: TGCAGTGCTAGACTGGAGGACTTTCTGACCCGGCCCTACGAGCAGTACTTC.

The genes are TRBV7-2 and TRBJ1-2; D possibly corresponds to TRBD1 (6 bases). The CDR3 sequence is 13 residues long. Germline V gene data show CDR1 as SGHTA and CDR2 as FQGNSA. Between the trimmed V and J ends, which lost 5 bases and 3 bases, there was a span of 10 bases. In DNA, the CDR3 is TGTGCCAGCAGCAGGACAGTCCACTATGGCTACACCTTC. Amino acid sequence: CASSRTVHYGYTF.

The chain uses TRBV9 and TRBJ2-1, with TRBD1 matching over 9 bases. CDR1 SGDLS and CDR2 YYNGEE come from the germline V gene. The junction had 3 bases not matched to a gene; V was cut back by 1 base and J by 7 bases. This CDR3 has 14 residues. CDR3: CASSVLGQGNEQFF. Written as DNA, the CDR3 is TGTGCCAGCAGCGTATTGGGACAGGGAAATGAGCAGTTCTTC.

The gene calls are TRBV20-1 and TRBJ2-7, with TRBD2 matching 7 bases. Germline V CDR1 and CDR2: DFQATT, SNEGSKA (reference sequence). The V segment lost 0 bases and the J segment 5 bases; nucleotides outside the gene matches: 7. The CDR3 extends over 14 amino acids. The CDR3 loop is CSARDSGGRDEQYF. CDR3 nucleotides: TGCAGTGCTAGAGATTCGGGAGGAAGAGACGAGCAGTACTTC.

This chain joins TRBV10-3 and TRBJ1-1; TRBD1 might be the D (5 bases). Germline V lookup: CDR1 ENHRY, CDR2 SYGVKD. V was trimmed by 4 bases and J by 4 bases, leaving 16 bases between them. The length of the CDR3 is 15 residues. The CDR3 region is CAISVNSGTGTEAFF. DNA of the CDR3: TGTGCCATCAGTGTAAATTCAGGGACGGGCACTGAAGCTTTCTTT.

This clonotype was recorded at least ten times. This chain links TRBV12-3 or TRBV12-4 with TRBJ1-1; D might be TRBD1 (5 bases). The V and J ends lost 4 bases and 7 bases respectively, with 13 bases between them. This CDR3 has 13 amino acids. In DNA form, the CDR3 reads TGTGCCAGCAGTTGGGACCGGCAGATTGAAGCTTTCTTT. This gives the protein CASSWDRQIEAFF.

This clonotype was seen a few times. The rearrangement links TRBV10-3 to TRBJ2-7, with a weak D call TRBD2 (6 bases). The CDR3 loop spans 14 amino acids. CDR1 and CDR2 from the germline V gene are ENHRY and SYGVKD. In DNA, the CDR3 is TGTGCCACCAGTTCCGGGACTCTCTCCTACGAGCAGTACGTC. It is translated as CATSSGTLSYEQYV.

At least ten counts were recorded for this clonotype. This sequence joins TRBV2 and TRBJ1-4, with D perhaps TRBD1 (6 bases). From germline, CDR1 is SNHLY and CDR2 FYNNEI. The V end was cut by 4 bases, the J end by 4 bases, with 10 bases between. There are 14 residues in the CDR3. The CDR3 nucleotides are TGTGCCAGCAGTGTACAGGGCCGTAATGAAAAACTGTTTTTT. Protein sequence: CASSVQGRNEKLFF.

This clonotype appeared a few times. The rearrangement links TRBV5-1 to TRBJ1-5; unclear D gene. The CDR3 has 14 residues. V lost 4 bases, J lost 0 bases, and 8 bases lay in between. Germline V gene lookup returns CDR1 SGHRS and CDR2 YFSETQ. The CDR3 DNA reads TGCGCCAGCAGCCCCCTCCCTAGCAATCAGCCCCAGCATTTT. Translation gives CASSPLPSNQPQHF.

The genes are TRBV4-3 and TRBJ2-4; D possibly uses TRBD1 or TRBD2 (6 bases each). The length of the CDR3 is 15 residues. With 0 bases removed from V and 8 bases from J, the gap between germline ends came to 14 bases. Germline V gives CDR1 LGHNA, CDR2 YSLEER. CDR3 region: CASSQELQGRYIQYF. CDR3 nucleotides: TGCGCCAGCAGCCAAGAACTCCAGGGGAGGTACATTCAGTACTTC.

J is TRBJ2-5 and V is TRBV10-3; D call uncertain. Germline CDR1 ENHRY, CDR2 SYGVKD. Trimming took off 4 bases at V and 1 base at J, with 7 bases between the two ends. The CDR3 extends over 13 amino acids. Written as DNA, the CDR3 is TGTGCCATCAGTGTGTCCCCCCAAGAGACCCAGTACTTC. It encodes CAISVSPQETQYF.

This clonotype was seen a few times. The chain joins TRBV7-6 to TRBJ2-1, with D perhaps given as TRBD1 or TRBD2 (5 bases each). Looked up from germline, CDR1 is SGHVS and CDR2 is FNYEAQ. V was cut by 6 bases and J by 0 bases, with 15 bases left in between. This CDR3 spans 16 amino acids. The CDR3 coding sequence is TGTGCCAGCAGGTCCACCGGGACGAGCTCCTACAATGAGCAGTTCTTC. It yields the protein CASRSTGTSSYNEQFF.

The chain uses TRBV7-8 and TRBJ1-3; 8 nucleotides line up with TRBD1. Germline CDR1 is SGHVS and CDR2 is FQNEAQ. Losses at the gene ends were 4 bases for V and 0 bases for J; bases not matched to a gene: 11. The CDR3 extends over 18 amino acids. In DNA form, the CDR3 reads TGTGCCAGCAGCTCAGAATGGACAGGGAGCGTCTCTGGAAACACCATATATTTT. The encoded protein is CASSSEWTGSVSGNTIYF.

This clonotype was counted many times. The V gene is TRBV20-1, the J gene TRBJ2-1; TRBD2 matches 9 bases. There are 15 residues in the CDR3. Germline trimming cut 5 bases from V and 10 bases from J; bases unmatched to any gene: 15. The germline V gene has CDR1 DFQATT and CDR2 SNEGSKA (reference sequence). CDR3 DNA sequence: TGCAGTGCTTTGCCCGGGACTAGCTGGGTGGGGGAGCAGTTCTTC. Protein sequence: CSALPGTSWVGEQFF.

The CDR3, as DNA: TGTGCCAGCAGCTTCCGAGCGGGGGAAGAGACCCAGTACTTC. Protein sequence: CASSFRAGEETQYF. The chain has TRBV5-5 and TRBJ2-5; 8 nucleotides align to TRBD2. Germline CDR1 reads SGHKS; CDR2 reads YYEKEE (reference sequence). Unmatched junction bases numbered 3, after V lost 2 bases and J lost 3 bases. The CDR3 length is 14 residues.

The chain joins TRBV5-1 to TRBJ1-1; 8 bases line up with TRBD1. The germline CDR1 and CDR2 sequences are SGHRS and YFSETQ. The CDR3 is 15 amino acids. J was trimmed by 4 bases and V by 1 base; bases with no gene match: 6. The CDR3 DNA follows: TGCGCCAGCAGCTTGATGGACAGGGACTTCACTGAAGCTTTCTTT. This gives the protein CASSLMDRDFTEAFF. The entire variable domain, with the rest obtained from reference TRBV5-1 and TRBJ1-1, is as follows: KAGVTQTPRYLIKTRGQQVTLSCSPISGHRSVSWYQQTPGQGLQFLFEYFSETQRNKGNFPGRFSGRQFSNSRSEMNVSTLELGDSALYLCASSLMDRDFTEAFFGQGTRLTVV.

This clonotype was counted between two and nine times. This sequence joins TRBV7-6 and TRBJ1-6; tentatively, D is TRBD1 (6 bases). Trimming stripped 3 bases from V and 6 bases from J, with 9 bases between. The CDR3 loop spans 14 amino acids. Germline V gene data show CDR1 as SGHVS and CDR2 as FNYEAQ. CDR3 loop: CASSFRQVNSPLHF. The CDR3 DNA is TGTGCCAGCAGCTTTAGACAGGTTAATTCACCCCTCCACTTT.

The chain recombines TRBV5-5 with TRBJ1-1, with D perhaps TRBD1 (6 bases). CDR1 and CDR2 (germline): SGHKS, YYEKEE (reference sequence). V lost 5 bases and J 4 bases, leaving 18 bases between the germline ends. This CDR3 has 15 residues. CDR3 DNA: TGTGCCAGCAGATTTTATCGGGGGGCCGGCACTGAAGCTTTCTTT. Its protein product is CASRFYRGAGTEAFF.

The sample holds a few counts of this clonotype. The CDR3, as DNA: TGTGCCAGCAGCTATCGACTAGCGGGAGGGCTCGATGAGCAGTTCTTC. It codes for CASSYRLAGGLDEQFF. The chain combines TRBV7-6 with TRBJ2-1; TRBD2 aligns across 14 bases. Losses at the gene ends were 4 bases for V and 8 bases for J; bases not matched to a gene: 7. Germline CDR1 reads SGHVS; CDR2 reads FNYEAQ. The CDR3 extends over 16 amino acids.

This clonotype was counted many times. The chain links TRBV20-1 to TRBJ2-7, with D possibly being TRBD1 or TRBD2 (5 bases each). V lost 3 bases, J lost 0 bases, and 9 bases lay in between. This CDR3 is built from 13 residues. Per germline, CDR1 DFQATT and CDR2 SNEGSKA (reference sequence). The CDR3 is CSASRDHSYEQYF. In nucleotides, the CDR3 is TGCAGTGCTAGTAGGGACCACTCCTACGAGCAGTACTTC.

This clonotype was seen more than once but under ten times. The CDR3 sequence: CASSYPTDTQYF. The CDR3 DNA follows: TGTGCCAGCAGTTACCCCACAGATACGCAGTATTTT. The J gene is TRBJ2-3, the V gene TRBV6-2 or TRBV6-3; no clear D gene. Trimming stripped 2 bases from V and 2 bases from J, with 2 bases between. Germline CDR1 is MNHEY and CDR2 is SVGEGT. This CDR3 region has 12 residues.